This T cell receptor (beta chain) comes out of a study of blood T cell repertoires in COVID-19. Background on the study: Researchers got acute and convalescent COVID-19 samples from the United States, Italy and Spain. The cDNA or gDNA used as material had been derived from T cells, B-cell-depleted T cells, or PBMCs.

Original handling: Amplifying reference gene primers gave estimates of nucleated cell counts. Method: immunoSEQ multiplex PCR; TCRdb's copy keeps in-frame clones and lacks some. For V, J and clone size, that table is used; D and trimming come from the DNA. The data hold 100,000 to 150,000 clones, with around 88% observed a single time. The V gene's germline CDR1 is MNHEY and CDR2 SVGAGI. CDR3 length equals 13 residues. Deletions cut 8 bases from V and 1 base from J, with 9 bases between. Recruited during active infection, patients (from Seattle) were subsequently followed longitudinally. This rearrangement joins TRBV6-5 to TRBJ2-1, with a tentative D call TRBD2 (5 bases). This TCR derives from a man in his 60s with COVID-19, enrolled during active disease. The material sequenced was peripheral blood. CDR3 amino acids: CASRTVSYNEQFF. Written as DNA, the CDR3 is TGTGCCAGCCGGACTGTATCCTACAATGAGCAGTTCTTC.